The 20 T cell receptor beta chains given below trace back to one sample, sequenced in a study of T cell responses to AZD1222 COVID-19 vaccine. The repertoire was sequenced with immunoSEQ multiplex PCR; TCRdb's copy has only in-frame clones and lacks some. Found here are approximately 150,000 clones, roughly 87% of them singletons; the top ten hold approximately 6.2%. This specimen consisted of peripheral blood, obtained 28 days after the second AZD1222 dose. The receptors derive from an adult who received the AZD1222 COVID-19 vaccine.

The chain joins TRBV18 to TRBJ1-1, with TRBD1 matching 9 bases. J was trimmed by 5 bases and V by 6 bases; bases with no gene match: 7. The CDR3 totals 14 residues. Germline V CDR1 and CDR2: KGHSH, LQKENI. The CDR3 is CASSVGQGVTEAFF. CDR3 DNA: TGTGCCAGCTCGGTGGGACAGGGAGTGACTGAAGCTTTCTTT.

V usage is TRBV5-4 and J usage is TRBJ2-3; possible D gene TRBD2, 6 bases. Per germline, CDR1 SGHNT and CDR2 YYREEE (reference sequence). The V end was cut by 0 bases, the J end by 7 bases, with 12 bases between. The CDR3 loop spans 14 amino acids. CDR3 protein: CASSLVGTENTQYF. In DNA form, the CDR3 reads TGTGCCAGCAGCTTGGTTGGGACTGAGAATACGCAGTATTTT.

The chain combines TRBV5-1 with TRBJ1-5; D might be TRBD1 (5 bases). Trimming removed 1 base at V and 4 bases at J, with 12 bases between. The CDR3 extends over 15 amino acids. Germline V gene sequence: CDR1 SGHRS, CDR2 YFSETQ. The CDR3 DNA reads as TGCGCCAGCAGCTTGCAGGGAGATAGAAATCAGCCCCAGCATTTT. This gives the protein CASSLQGDRNQPQHF.

The rearrangement links TRBV10-1 to TRBJ2-7; no firm D call. Germline CDR1 and CDR2: WNHNN and SYGVQD (reference sequence). Trimming left V 5 bases short and J 2 bases short, with 16 bases between. The CDR3 length is 15 residues. The CDR3 DNA is TGCGCCAGCAGTCCCTCCCACCAAACGACCTACGAGCAGTACTTC. As protein: CASSPSHQTTYEQYF.

This clone was seen only once. The chain carries TRBV28 and TRBJ1-3; D is unresolved. The CDR3 runs to 15 residues. V was shortened by 2 bases and J by 0 bases, with 8 bases between the two germline ends. CDR1 is MDHEN and CDR2 is SYDVKM in the germline V gene. CDR3 bases: TGTGCCAGCAGTTTAACGGCAGTCTCTGGAAACACCATATATTTT. Encoded protein: CASSLTAVSGNTIYF.

The V call is TRBV7-9, the J call TRBJ2-2; D is possibly TRBD1 or TRBD2 (7 bases each). This CDR3 spans 18 amino acids. V lost 5 bases, J lost 3 bases, and 22 bases lay in between. Germline-derived CDR1 and CDR2 are SEHNR and FQNEAQ (reference sequence). The CDR3 DNA reads TGTGCCAGCAGCCAGCGGGGTTACGGGACAGCCCACACCGGGGAGCTGTTTTTT. This sequence encodes CASSQRGYGTAHTGELFF.

The chain uses TRBV7-9 and TRBJ2-6, with D perhaps matching TRBD2 (7 bases). The CDR3 loop spans 18 amino acids. With 4 bases removed from V and 0 bases from J, the gap between germline ends came to 16 bases. Germline lookup yields CDR1 SEHNR and CDR2 FQNEAQ (reference sequence). The CDR3 spells CASSSWGGTTSGANVLTF. For the CDR3, the DNA is TGTGCCAGCAGCTCGTGGGGGGGCACAACCTCTGGGGCCAACGTCCTGACTTTC.

The chain employs TRBV9 and TRBJ2-3, with a weak D call TRBD1 (5 bases). The CDR3 consists of 12 residues. The germline CDR1 and CDR2 sequences are SGDLS and YYNGEE. The V end was cut by 3 bases, the J end by 6 bases, with 8 bases between. The CDR3 reads CASSDKGDTQYF. The DNA of the CDR3 is TGTGCCAGCAGCGATAAGGGGGATACGCAGTATTTT. The full variable domain, rest sourced from reference TRBV9 and TRBJ2-3, is DSGVTQTPKHLITATGQRVTLRCSPRSGDLSVYWYQQSLDQGLQFLIQYYNGEERAKGNILERFSAQQFPDLHSELNLSSLELGDSALYFCASSDKGDTQYFGPGTRLTVL.

The chain has TRBV12-3 or TRBV12-4 and TRBJ1-3; no reliable D call. The CDR3 is 13 residues long. V was cut by 2 bases and J by 4 bases, with 6 bases left in between. For the CDR3, the DNA is TGTGCCAGCAGTTTAATACAAGGAAACACCATATATTTT. Its translation is CASSLIQGNTIYF.

This sequence joins TRBV4-1 and TRBJ2-1; 9 nucleotides line up with TRBD1. Germline lookup yields CDR1 MGHRA and CDR2 YSYEKL. J gave up 4 bases and V 3 bases, and 7 bases lay outside the gene matches. This CDR3 comprises 16 residues. DNA for the CDR3: TGCGCCAGCAGCCAGGGGGGACAGGGCAAGTACAATGAGCAGTTCTTC. Translating gives CASSQGGQGKYNEQFF.

The V and J genes are TRBV27 and TRBJ1-6; no clear D. Per the germline V gene, CDR1 is MNHEY and CDR2 is SMNVEV (reference sequence). V was shortened by 5 bases and J by 0 bases, with 11 bases between the two germline ends. This CDR3 has 16 residues. The CDR3 bases are TGTGCCAGCAGTCTTAGGAGATTCTCCTATAATTCACCCCTCCACTTT. Amino acids: CASSLRRFSYNSPLHF.

The V and J genes are TRBV7-2 and TRBJ2-3; either TRBD1 or TRBD2 may supply D (5 bases each). The CDR3 extends over 16 amino acids. CDR1 SGHTA and CDR2 FQGNSA come from the germline V gene. Trimming stripped 1 base from V and 0 bases from J, with 11 bases between. The CDR3 is CASSLGAGASTDTQYF. The CDR3 coding sequence is TGTGCCAGCAGCTTAGGGGCCGGGGCTAGCACAGATACGCAGTATTTT.

This rearrangement joins TRBV5-1 to TRBJ1-6; 9 bases align to TRBD1. The CDR3 totals 15 residues. Germline CDR1 reads SGHRS; CDR2 reads YFSETQ. V trimming: 5 bases; J trimming: 7 bases; junction bases outside the gene matches: 7. The CDR3 nucleotides read TGCGCCAGCAGTTCACCGGGACAGGGAAATTCACCCCTCCACTTT. Translation: CASSSPGQGNSPLHF.

The genes are TRBV30 and TRBJ2-2; D unclear. Germline CDR1 reads GTSNPN; CDR2 reads SVGIG (reference sequence). This CDR3 spans 13 amino acids. V was cut by 2 bases and J by 4 bases, with 8 bases left in between. The CDR3 DNA is TGTGCCTGGAGTAAACAGAGCACCGGGGAGCTGTTTTTT. Protein product: CAWSKQSTGELFF. Supplemented by reference TRBV30 and TRBJ2-2, the full variable domain reads SQTIHQWPATLVQPVGSPLSLECTVEGTSNPNLYWYRQAAGRGLQLLFYSVGIGQISSEVPQNLSASRPQDRQFILSSKKLLLSDSGFYLCAWSKQSTGELFFGEGSRLTVL.

This clone appeared a single time. The V gene is TRBV6-6, the J gene TRBJ2-7, with 10 bases matching TRBD2. CDR1 is MNHNY, CDR2 SVGAGI, per germline (reference sequence). The CDR3 runs 14 residues. The junction had 14 bases not matched to a gene; V was cut back by 6 bases and J by 12 bases. The DNA of the CDR3 is TGTGCCAGCAGCCCGTGGGAGCGGGGGGGCACCTGGTACTTC. Protein sequence: CASSPWERGGTWYF.

The chain joins TRBV25-1 to TRBJ2-5; perhaps TRBD2 as D (5 bases). CDR3 length equals 13 residues. The V end was cut by 4 bases, the J end by 5 bases, with 11 bases between. CDR1 and CDR2 from the germline V gene are MGHDK and SYGVNS. CDR3 bases: TGTGCCAGCAGTGGACCCCGAGGGGAGACCCAGTACTTC. Its protein is CASSGPRGETQYF.

This chain links TRBV4-2 with TRBJ2-2, with TRBD2 identical over 8 bases. Trimming cost V 0 bases and J 3 bases; bases outside gene matches: 9. The germline CDR1 and CDR2 sequences are LGHNA and YNFKEQ. The CDR3 runs to 18 residues. As DNA, the CDR3 is TGTGCCAGCAGCCAAGATCCGGGAGGGCCCTTATACACCGGGGAGCTGTTTTTT. Translated, it gives CASSQDPGGPLYTGELFF.

The chain recombines TRBV6-1 with TRBJ1-5; no firm D call. Germline assignment: CDR1 MNHNS and CDR2 SASEGT. CDR3 length equals 17 residues. Trimming took off 0 bases at V and 4 bases at J, with 16 bases between the two ends. The chain's CDR3 is CASSEAGNSGKNQPQHF. The CDR3 DNA is TGTGCCAGCAGTGAAGCGGGGAATTCGGGGAAGAATCAGCCCCAGCATTTT.

V usage is TRBV5-1 and J usage is TRBJ2-3, with D maybe TRBD1 (6 bases). Germline lookup yields CDR1 SGHRS and CDR2 YFSETQ. The CDR3 length is 14 residues. V lost 5 bases and J 0 bases, leaving 10 bases between the germline ends. The CDR3 reads CASRRTASTDTQYF. The CDR3 coding sequence is TGCGCCAGCAGGAGGACAGCTAGCACAGATACGCAGTATTTT.

The chain is built from TRBV7-9 and TRBJ2-7; D not resolved. The V end was cut by 3 bases, the J end by 6 bases, with 9 bases between. The CDR3 has 12 residues. Per germline, CDR1 SEHNR and CDR2 FQNEAQ (reference sequence). The CDR3 loop is CASSFLGFEQYF. The CDR3 nucleotides read TGTGCCAGCAGCTTCCTCGGGTTCGAGCAGTACTTC. The whole variable domain, filled in from reference TRBV7-9 and TRBJ2-7, reads DTGVSQNPRHKITKRGQNVTFRCDPISEHNRLYWYRQTLGQGPEFLTYFQNEAQLEKSRLLSDRFSAERPKGSFSTLEIQRTEQGDSAMYLCASSFLGFEQYFGPGTRLTVT.